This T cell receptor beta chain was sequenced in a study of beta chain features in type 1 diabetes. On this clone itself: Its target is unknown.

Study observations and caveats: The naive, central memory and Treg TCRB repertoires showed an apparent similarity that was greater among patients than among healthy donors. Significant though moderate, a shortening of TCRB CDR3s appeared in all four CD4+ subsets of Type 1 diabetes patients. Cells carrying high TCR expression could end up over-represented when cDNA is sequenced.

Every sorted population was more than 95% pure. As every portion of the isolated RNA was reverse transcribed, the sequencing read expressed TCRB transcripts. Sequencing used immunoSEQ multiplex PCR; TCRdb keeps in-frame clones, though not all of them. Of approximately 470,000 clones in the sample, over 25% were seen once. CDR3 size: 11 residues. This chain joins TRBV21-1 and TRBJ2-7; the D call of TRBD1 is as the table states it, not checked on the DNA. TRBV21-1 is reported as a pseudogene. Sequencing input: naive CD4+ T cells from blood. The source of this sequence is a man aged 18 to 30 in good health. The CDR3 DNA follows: TGTGCCAGCAGCAAACGCCCTAGGGGTCCCTTC. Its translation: CASSKRPRGPF.